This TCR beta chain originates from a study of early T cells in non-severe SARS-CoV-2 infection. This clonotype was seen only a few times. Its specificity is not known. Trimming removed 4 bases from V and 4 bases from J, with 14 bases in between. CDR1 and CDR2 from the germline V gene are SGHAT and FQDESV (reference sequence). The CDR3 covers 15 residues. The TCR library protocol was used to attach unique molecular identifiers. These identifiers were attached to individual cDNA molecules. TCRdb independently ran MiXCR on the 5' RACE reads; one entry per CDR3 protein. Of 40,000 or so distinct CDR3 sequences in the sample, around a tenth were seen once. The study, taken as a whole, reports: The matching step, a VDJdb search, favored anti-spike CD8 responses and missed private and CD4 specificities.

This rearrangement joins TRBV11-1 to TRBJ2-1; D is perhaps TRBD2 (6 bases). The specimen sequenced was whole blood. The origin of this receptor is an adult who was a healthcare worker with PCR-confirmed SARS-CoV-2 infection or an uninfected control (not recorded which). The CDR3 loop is CASSSRDFSYNEQFF. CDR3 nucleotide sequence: TGTGCCAGCAGCTCCCGGGACTTTTCGTACAATGAGCAGTTCTTC.